The rows below give T cell receptor beta chains drawn from one sample of a study of cytomegalovirus exposure and HLA in healthy donors. Produced via immunoSEQ multiplex PCR; TCRdb's table is partial and in-frame only. The listing contains about 150,000 clones. Sequenced input: PBMCs. These receptors all stem from a woman aged 50 to 60 in good health and CMV-seronegative. CDR3s include the opening cysteine and the closing phenylalanine or tryptophan. The order of the fields is V gene, J gene, CDR3 protein.

TRBV5-6	TRBJ2-1	CASSLLAGDTYNEQFF
TRBV15	TRBJ1-3	CATRRGDRSGNTIYF
TRBV6-1	TRBJ2-5	CASSEVGRQETQYF
TRBV2	TRBJ2-3	CASSEALRGLAGSPDTQYF
TRBV6-5	TRBJ1-4	CASRPGQDNEKLFF
TRBV7-9	TRBJ2-7	CASSKGTSGGYEQYF
TRBV28	TRBJ1-1	CASSLAVSTEAFF
TRBV6-5	TRBJ2-3	CASSYGAGGGTDTQYF
TRBV4-1	TRBJ1-1	CASSRITGYAEAFF
TRBV4-1	TRBJ1-5	CASSQDLYSNQPQHF
TRBV28	TRBJ2-7	CASRSNYEQYF
TRBV30	TRBJ2-7	CASFGGLSSYEQYF
TRBV5-1	TRBJ2-5	CASSFGLAGGRGSETQYF
TRBV30	TRBJ2-2	CAYQQANTGELFF
TRBV5-1	TRBJ1-1	CASSTDRGAEAFF
TRBV29-1	TRBJ2-1	CSVEDGTGGNEQFF
TRBV5-1	TRBJ2-7	CASSPWTREDYEQYF
TRBV6-5	TRBJ1-2	CASTRTGVDYGYTF
TRBV5-8	TRBJ2-3	CASSHWGRGQVTQYF
TRBV19	TRBJ2-2	CASSIGVGAGELFF
TRBV2	TRBJ1-5	CASSEATVINQPQHF
TRBV6-4	TRBJ2-5	CASDPKGPQETQYF
TRBV5-1	TRBJ2-5	CASSLATSGSLETQYF
TRBV7-8	TRBJ1-2	CASSLRTATNYGYTF
TRBV4-1	TRBJ1-1	CASSPPGGNTEAFF
TRBV5-8	TRBJ2-6	CASSSYRESGANVLTF
TRBV6-1	TRBJ1-2	CASSEGRQSNYGYTF
TRBV6-1	TRBJ1-1	CASSEAHGITEAFF
TRBV4-1	TRBJ2-7	CASSQSPTSYEQYF
TRBV28	TRBJ1-1	CASSFPIQGLSEAFF
TRBV5-1	TRBJ2-2	CASSSPPKGAGELFF
TRBV5-1	TRBJ2-3	CASSLLGTGGADTQYF
TRBV30	TRBJ2-1	CAWSVPSLAGGPWEQFF
TRBV6-6	TRBJ1-4	CASSYGARTEKLFF
TRBV2	TRBJ2-5	CASSETGETQYF
TRBV27	TRBJ2-7	CASSPPAGAREQYF
TRBV29-1	TRBJ2-7	CSVALAGGPAHEQYF
TRBV5-6	TRBJ2-7	CASSRDTLYEQYF
TRBV5-1	TRBJ2-1	CASSSRTSAASEQFF
TRBV2	TRBJ1-1	CARGQGKVTEAFF
TRBV19	TRBJ1-3	CASSTQGRRGNTIYF
TRBV9	TRBJ2-2	CASTLGVAENTGELFF
TRBV5-1	TRBJ2-1	CASSLGGSQGGFDEQFF
TRBV9	TRBJ1-5	CASSVGDSNQPQHF
TRBV6-6	TRBJ2-5	CASRAQETQYF
TRBV7-3	TRBJ1-2	CASSLSGEGYGYTF
TRBV28	TRBJ2-7	CASSGGAQGTFSEQYF
TRBV5-4	TRBJ2-5	CASSFGGQAQETQYF
TRBV9	TRBJ1-2	CASSNREKERMGEGYTF
TRBV7-3	TRBJ2-7	CASSLRQSRMNEQYF
TRBV2	TRBJ2-2	CAIPPLAGAGELFF
TRBV4-2	TRBJ2-3	CASSRRQGSNTDTQYF
TRBV30	TRBJ2-3	CAWSVRPSGSTDTQYF
TRBV27	TRBJ1-4	CASSIPSGQGDEKLFF
TRBV28	TRBJ2-3	CASLPSGPDTQYF